These T cell receptor beta chains were read from a single sample in a study of beta chain features in type 1 diabetes. Using immunoSEQ multiplex PCR, the repertoire was profiled, and TCRdb retains in-frame clones only, with some absent. Among roughly 700,000 clones, about an eighth were seen once, and the ten largest hold approximately 0.021%. Sequenced input: naive CD4+ T cells from blood. The receptors originated from a man aged 18 to 35 with type 1 diabetes. The CDR3 runs from the conserved cysteine through the conserved F or W. The order of the fields is D gene, J gene, clone size, V gene, CDR3 DNA, CDR3 protein. A D gene is named only where the DNA matches it firmly. Only part of the rows carry a size: once, few, many, or a class if the clone is expanded.

NA TRBJ1-2 many TRBV30 TGTGCCTGGAGTCCCCTTTGGCTTTATGGCTACACCTTC CAWSPLWLYGYTF
TRBD1 TRBJ1-2 few TRBV13 TGTGCCAGCAGCTCCGGGACAGGGGGCTATGGCTACACCTTC CASSSGTGGYGYTF
NA TRBJ2-2 NA TRBV5-1 TGCGCCAGCAGCTTGGCAGCTAGCGCCGGGGAGCTGTTTTTT CASSLAASAGELFF
NA TRBJ1-3 few TRBV6-5 TGTGCCAGCAGTTACACAATTCCGTCTGGAAACACCATATATTTT CASSYTIPSGNTIYF
NA TRBJ1-2 NA TRBV10-1 TGCGCCAGCAGTGACTCGCCAGAGGGCTACACCTTC CASSDSPEGYTF
TRBD2 TRBJ2-2 NA TRBV4-1 TGCGCCAGCAGCCAGACCCGGACTAGGGCTCCGGGCACCGGGGAGCTGTTTTTT CASSQTRTRAPGTGELFF
NA TRBJ2-7 few TRBV6-6 TGTGCCAGCAGGCAGAGGACGTCGGGGCAGTACTTC CASRQRTSGQYF
TRBD1 TRBJ1-1 few TRBV18 TGTGCCAGCTCACCACTACAAGGGGGCAACACTGAAGCTTTCTTT CASSPLQGGNTEAFF
NA TRBJ1-2 few TRBV27 TGTGCCAGCAGATCCTTCATCCGGGACTCTCCTCCCCTGGGCTACACCTTC CASRSFIRDSPPLGYTF
NA TRBJ1-5 few TRBV7-9 TGTGCCAGCTGTTATAGCAATCAGCCCCAGCATTTT CASCYSNQPQHF
NA TRBJ1-2 once TRBV25-1 TGTGCCAGCAGCCCAGGACATCCCTATGGCTACACCTTC CASSPGHPYGYTF
TRBD2 TRBJ2-3 few TRBV9 TGTGCCAGCAGCACTCACGGGGGGACTAGCGGCACAGATACGCAGTATTTT CASSTHGGTSGTDTQYF
TRBD1 TRBJ1-1 once TRBV4-1 TGCGCCAGCAGCCAACCCCTAGGGGGACAGGGGAACACTGAAGCTTTCTTT CASSQPLGGQGNTEAFF
TRBD2 TRBJ2-2 few TRBV30 TGTGCCTGGAGGGCAAGCGGGATTCACACCGGGGAGCTGTTTTTT CAWRASGIHTGELFF
TRBD2 TRBJ2-7 few TRBV4-1 TGCGCCAGCAGCCCCCTGGGGCTAGCGGGACCCTACGAGCAGTACTTC CASSPLGLAGPYEQYF
NA TRBJ1-2 few TRBV30 TGTGCCTGGGGGGTAGTCTATGGCTACACCTTC CAWGVVYGYTF
NA TRBJ2-3 NA TRBV19 TGTGCCAGTAGTACCGTCCGGGGGGATACGCAGTATTTT CASSTVRGDTQYF
TRBD1 TRBJ1-1 few TRBV5-4 TGTGCCAGCAGCCCCGGGGGTGGACAGGTGAACACTGAAGCTTTCTTT CASSPGGGQVNTEAFF
NA TRBJ1-1 few TRBV5-4 TGTGCCAGCAGCTTCGGAAAGAACACTGAAGCTTTCTTT CASSFGKNTEAFF
TRBD1 TRBJ1-1 NA TRBV28 TGTGCCAGCAGTTCGGGACAGCTGAACACTGAAGCTTTCTTT CASSSGQLNTEAFF
NA TRBJ1-1 NA TRBV5-1 TGCGCCAGCAGCTTGGATCAGGGGACTGAAGCTTTCTTT CASSLDQGTEAFF
NA TRBJ1-2 NA TRBV25-1 TGTGCCAGCAGTCTGGACGGCTCCAACTATGGCTACACCTTC CASSLDGSNYGYTF
NA TRBJ1-2 few TRBV9 TGTGCCAGCAGCGTAGTACAGGGTGTTGGCTACACCTTC CASSVVQGVGYTF
NA TRBJ1-5 few TRBV4-1 TGCGCCAGCAGCTTAAGAGCCGAAGGGGCTCAGCCCCAGCATTTT CASSLRAEGAQPQHF
NA TRBJ1-1 few TRBV30 TGTGCCTGGAGTGTTGCGGGACATCTAACGAGAATTGGAGCTTTCTTT CAWSVAGHLTRIGAFF
NA TRBJ2-1 NA TRBV7-9 TGTGCCAGCAGTCTAGGAACAGGAGTGCACAATGAGCAGTTCTTC CASSLGTGVHNEQFF
NA TRBJ2-4 few TRBV14 TGTGCCAGCAGCCGTCATGCCCTGGGCCCCATCGCCAAAAACATTCAGTACTTC CASSRHALGPIAKNIQYF
TRBD1 TRBJ2-5 NA TRBV18 TGTGCCAGCTCACCACGAACAGGGGGATCGTACCAAGAGACCCAGTACTTC CASSPRTGGSYQETQYF
NA TRBJ2-7 NA TRBV5-6 TGTGCCAGCAGCTTGGCCTGGGGCTACGAGCAGTACTTC CASSLAWGYEQYF
NA TRBJ2-5 NA TRBV7-2 TGTGCCAGCAGCCCCCGGGTAGCGCCAGTCCAAGAGACCCAGTACTTC CASSPRVAPVQETQYF
NA TRBJ2-1 NA TRBV19 TGTGCCAGTAGTATCGGATTCTACAATGAGCAGTTCTTC CASSIGFYNEQFF
NA TRBJ2-5 NA TRBV5-1 TGCGCCAGCAGCTTGCGTCGTCAGGGGAACATCGAGACCCAGTACTTC CASSLRRQGNIETQYF
NA TRBJ1-6 few TRBV9 TGTGCCAGCAGCGTCTTGGACAGTACTAATTCACCCCTCCACTTT CASSVLDSTNSPLHF
TRBD1 TRBJ1-4 few TRBV7-9 TGTGCCAGCAGACACGACAGGGAGGGCGAAAAACTGTTTTTT CASRHDREGEKLFF
NA TRBJ2-2 few TRBV5-1 TGCGCCAGCAGCTTGTCATGGACGAACACCGGGGAGCTGTTTTTT CASSLSWTNTGELFF
NA TRBJ1-4 few TRBV27 TGTGCCAGCAGCCTTCAAGCAACTAATGAAAAACTGTTTTTT CASSLQATNEKLFF
TRBD2 TRBJ2-6 few TRBV5-1 TGCGCCAGCAGCTTCAGCGGGGTTTCTGGGGCCAACGTCCTGACTTTC CASSFSGVSGANVLTF
NA TRBJ2-1 few TRBV30 TGTGCCTGGACTTTCTGGTCAGAGCAGTTCTTC CAWTFWSEQFF
NA TRBJ2-5 NA TRBV5-1 TGCGCCAGCAGCTTGGCCGACAGAAAGCAAGAGACCCAGTACTTC CASSLADRKQETQYF
NA TRBJ2-1 few TRBV2 TGTGCCAGCAGTGACGGAGCGGACCCATCCAATGAGCAGTTCTTC CASSDGADPSNEQFF
NA TRBJ1-3 NA TRBV7-9 TGTGCCAGCAGCCAAGCTCAGCCCATATATTTT CASSQAQPIYF
NA TRBJ2-5 NA TRBV18 TGTGCCAGCTCACGATACCCTATGGAGACCCAGTACTTC CASSRYPMETQYF
NA TRBJ2-5 NA TRBV19 TGTGCCAGCCGACGAGGGACTCAAGAGACCCAGTACTTC CASRRGTQETQYF
NA TRBJ2-7 few TRBV28 TGTGCCAGCAGTTCAGCGCCCCTCTACGAGCAGTACTTC CASSSAPLYEQYF
NA TRBJ2-6 NA TRBV27 TGTGCCAGCAGTTTACTGGGTCTAACGGGGGCCAACGTCCTGACTTTC CASSLLGLTGANVLTF
NA TRBJ1-2 NA TRBV6-1 TGTGCCAGCAGTGAGGACGGAAACTATGGCTACACCTTC CASSEDGNYGYTF
NA TRBJ2-7 few TRBV5-1 TGCGCCAGCAGCCCGGACGGCAGCTCCTACGAGCAGTACTTC CASSPDGSSYEQYF
TRBD1 TRBJ2-5 NA TRBV10-3 TGTGCCATCAGGATAGGACAGGGAAAAGAGACCCAGTACTTC CAIRIGQGKETQYF
NA TRBJ1-2 NA TRBV7-9 TGTGCCAGCAGCGTAGATGCCGGAGGAGGCTACACCTTC CASSVDAGGGYTF
TRBD1 TRBJ1-1 NA TRBV5-4 TGTGCCAGCAGCTTGGGAGGACAGGGGAGGACTGAAGCTTTCTTT CASSLGGQGRTEAFF
NA TRBJ2-3 few TRBV7-9 TGTGCCAGCAGCCCGAGTCATACGCAGTATTTT CASSPSHTQYF
NA TRBJ1-1 NA TRBV5-1 TGCGCCAGCAGTCAGGGGATGAACACTGAAGCTTTCTTT CASSQGMNTEAFF
NA TRBJ1-1 NA TRBV18 TGTGCCAGCTCACCGGCCGCCGGGAACACTGAAGCTTTCTTT CASSPAAGNTEAFF
NA TRBJ2-7 NA TRBV10-3 TGTGCCATCAGTGATGGGACGGACCCCTGGGAGCAGTACTTC CAISDGTDPWEQYF
NA TRBJ2-3 few TRBV6-5 TGTGCCAGCAGTTACTTTTCCACAGATACGCAGTATTTT CASSYFSTDTQYF
NA TRBJ2-3 NA TRBV2 TGTGCCCAAAAAGACCAGAGGGTGACAGATACGCAGTATTTT CAQKDQRVTDTQYF
TRBD1 TRBJ2-7 NA TRBV6-6 TGTGCCAGCAGTACAGGGGACCGCTCCTACGAGCAGTACTTC CASSTGDRSYEQYF
NA TRBJ1-2 NA TRBV9 TGTGCCAGCAGCGTAGGTCTGGCGAGAGCCGCTAACTATGGCTACACCTTC CASSVGLARAANYGYTF
TRBD1 TRBJ2-5 few TRBV5-6 TGTGCCAGCAGCTTGGTTGGGACAGGGGGAAGGCAAGAGACCCAGTACTTC CASSLVGTGGRQETQYF